These 9 T cell receptor beta chains came from one sample sequenced in a study of T cell clonotyping in hematopoietic cell transplantation. Some clones are missing from TCRdb's copy, which holds only in-frame ones; the method was immunoSEQ multiplex PCR. The sample has about 3,500 clones, roughly two thirds seen once. The sequenced sample was peripheral blood mononuclear cells, obtained 30 days after allogeneic stem cell transplant. All receptors derive from a male patient aged 40-50 years who had an allogeneic stem cell transplant from an unrelated donor, so the T cells may come from the graft donor. Some clones in this sample may be carry-over from other donors' samples.

V usage is TRBV30 and J usage is TRBJ2-5, with D possibly matching TRBD2 (5 bases). V lost 4 bases and J 8 bases, leaving 11 bases between the germline ends. The CDR3 length is 11 residues. The germline V gene has CDR1 GTSNPN and CDR2 SVGIG (reference sequence). In DNA, the CDR3 is TGTGCCTGGACCCTAGACTATACCCAGTACTTC. As protein: CAWTLDYTQYF.

Only one count was recorded for this clone. The J gene is TRBJ2-6, the V gene TRBV4-2; D not certain. V lost 1 base to trimming and J lost 0 bases, with 10 bases between them. CDR1 and CDR2 (germline): LGHNA, YNFKEQ. CDR3 length equals 17 residues. The CDR3 nucleotides are TGTGCCAGCAGCCAAGGTCCTGAGCTCTCTGGGGCCAACGTCCTGACTTTC. It codes for CASSQGPELSGANVLTF.

The rearrangement joins TRBV2 to TRBJ2-7; TRBD1 is a possible D gene (6 bases). The CDR3 contains 12 residues. The ends were cut back, 5 bases at V and 2 bases at J, with 7 bases in the middle. Germline CDR1 reads SNHLY; CDR2 reads FYNNEI. In nucleotides, the CDR3 is TGTGCCAGCAGTCGGACAGCCTACGAGCAGTACTTC. It specifies CASSRTAYEQYF.

The genes are TRBV7-2 and TRBJ2-3; D unclear. Germline V lookup: CDR1 SGHTA, CDR2 FQGNSA. V was clipped by 0 bases and J by 2 bases, with 9 bases between them. CDR3 length: 15 amino acids. CDR3 coding DNA: TGTGCCAGCAGCTTAGCGGGAACTCACACAGATACGCAGTATTTT. Protein: CASSLAGTHTDTQYF.

The V call is TRBV5-6, the J call TRBJ2-4; possible D gene TRBD2, 5 bases. In germline, CDR1 is SGHDT, CDR2 YYEEEE. V shed 6 bases and J shed 0 bases, with 19 bases lying between them. The CDR3 runs to 17 residues. The CDR3 DNA is TGTGCCAGCACCCTAGACCGAGGGCTACTAGCCAAAAACATTCAGTACTTC. Amino acid sequence: CASTLDRGLLAKNIQYF.

The rearrangement uses TRBV5-4 and TRBJ2-5, with TRBD2 matching 10 bases. V was clipped by 3 bases and J by 1 base; unmatched bases: 18. Germline CDR1 reads SGHNT; CDR2 reads YYREEE (reference sequence). The CDR3 runs 20 residues. As DNA, the CDR3 is TGTGCCAGCAGCTCTCAAACCCTTAACTTCCTAGCGGGGGTCCAAGAGACCCAGTACTTC. Amino acid sequence: CASSSQTLNFLAGVQETQYF.

The chain uses TRBV19 and TRBJ1-1; weak D call: TRBD1 (6 bases). This CDR3 comprises 14 residues. CDR1 and CDR2 from the germline V gene are LNHDA and SQIVND (reference sequence). Trimming removed 5 bases at V and 5 bases at J, with 15 bases between. The CDR3 loop reads CASSFQGMETEAFF. CDR3 DNA sequence: TGTGCCAGTAGTTTCCAGGGGATGGAAACTGAAGCTTTCTTT.

The chain is built from TRBV25-1 and TRBJ2-7; D not resolved. Trimming took off 4 bases at V and 1 base at J, with 8 bases between the two ends. The CDR3 sequence is 13 residues long. Germline V lookup: CDR1 MGHDK, CDR2 SYGVNS. The CDR3 is CASSGTASYEQYF. Written as DNA, the CDR3 is TGTGCCAGCAGTGGCACAGCTTCCTACGAGCAGTACTTC.

This sequence joins TRBV28 and TRBJ2-7; 8 nucleotides match TRBD1. The CDR3 is 16 amino acids. CDR1 is MDHEN and CDR2 is SYDVKM in the germline V gene. V lost 2 bases and J lost 0; bases outside the gene matches: 6. The CDR3 sequence: CASSLGDRLSSYEQYF. The CDR3 coding sequence is TGTGCCAGCAGTTTAGGGGACAGGTTGAGCTCCTACGAGCAGTACTTC.